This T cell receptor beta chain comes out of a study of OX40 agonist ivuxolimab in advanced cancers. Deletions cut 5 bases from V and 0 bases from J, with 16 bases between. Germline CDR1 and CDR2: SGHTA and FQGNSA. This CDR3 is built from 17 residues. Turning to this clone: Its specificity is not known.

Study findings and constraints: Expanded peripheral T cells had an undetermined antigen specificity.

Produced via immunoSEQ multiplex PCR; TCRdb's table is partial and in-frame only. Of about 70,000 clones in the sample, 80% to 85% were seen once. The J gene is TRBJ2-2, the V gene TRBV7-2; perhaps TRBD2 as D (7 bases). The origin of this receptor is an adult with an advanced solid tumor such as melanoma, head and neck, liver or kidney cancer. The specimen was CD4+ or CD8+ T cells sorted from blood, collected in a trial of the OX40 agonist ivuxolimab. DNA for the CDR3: TGTGCCAGCAGCCGTAGGGGGGGCCCCGCGAACACCGGGGAGCTGTTTTTT. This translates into CASSRRGGPANTGELFF.